The clone carrying this T cell receptor beta chain came up a few times. With a J-beta primer mix and a sample-barcoded 5' primer, a second PCR ran roughly 6 to 11 cycles. TCRdb recomputed calls from the 5' RACE reads with MiXCR, one row per CDR3 protein. The sample records roughly 1.4 million distinct CDR3 sequences, roughly 60% being singletons. This specimen belongs to a study of blood T cells in healthy people across ages. This CDR3 is 14 amino acids long. Germline V gene sequence: CDR1 SEHNR, CDR2 FQNEAQ (reference sequence). V was cut by 6 bases and J by 1 base, with 12 bases left in between. The clonotype was recovered from a man between 18 and 35 years old in good health. Source material: blood. The chain couples TRBV7-9 to TRBJ2-5, with unresolved D. The chain's CDR3 is CASRVGLPQETQYF. The DNA for the CDR3 is TGTGCCAGCAGGGTCGGCCTACCCCAAGAGACCCAGTACTTC.